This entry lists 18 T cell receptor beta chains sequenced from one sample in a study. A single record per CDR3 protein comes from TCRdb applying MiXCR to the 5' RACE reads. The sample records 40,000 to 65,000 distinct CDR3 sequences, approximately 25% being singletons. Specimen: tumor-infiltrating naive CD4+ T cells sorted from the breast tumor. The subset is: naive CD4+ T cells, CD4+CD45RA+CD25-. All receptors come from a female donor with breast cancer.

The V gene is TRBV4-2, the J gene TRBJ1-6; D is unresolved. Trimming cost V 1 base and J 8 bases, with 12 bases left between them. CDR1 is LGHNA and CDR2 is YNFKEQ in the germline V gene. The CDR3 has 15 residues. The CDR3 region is CASSQGVGGDSPLHF. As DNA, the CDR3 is TGTGCCAGCAGCCAAGGAGTCGGTGGGGATTCACCCCTCCACTTT.

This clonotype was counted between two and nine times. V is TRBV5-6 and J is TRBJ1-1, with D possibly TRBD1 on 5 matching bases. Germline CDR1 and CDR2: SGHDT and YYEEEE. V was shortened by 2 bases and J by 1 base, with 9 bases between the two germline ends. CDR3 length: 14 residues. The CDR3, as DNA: TGTGCCAGCAGCTTAGGGGCCAGGAACACTGAAGCTTTCTTT. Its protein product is CASSLGARNTEAFF.

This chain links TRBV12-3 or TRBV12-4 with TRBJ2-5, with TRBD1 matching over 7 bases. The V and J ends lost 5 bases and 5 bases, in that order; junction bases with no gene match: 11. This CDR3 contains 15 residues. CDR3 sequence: CASSPNQGDRETQYF. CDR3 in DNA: TGTGCCAGCAGTCCGAATCAGGGGGATCGGGAGACCCAGTACTTC.

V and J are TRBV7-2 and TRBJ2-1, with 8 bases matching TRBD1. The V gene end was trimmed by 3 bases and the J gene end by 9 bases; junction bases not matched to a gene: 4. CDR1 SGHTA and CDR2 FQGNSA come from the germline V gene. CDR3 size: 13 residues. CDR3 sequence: CASSFDRGSEQFF. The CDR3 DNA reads TGTGCCAGCAGCTTTGACAGGGGTTCTGAGCAGTTCTTC.

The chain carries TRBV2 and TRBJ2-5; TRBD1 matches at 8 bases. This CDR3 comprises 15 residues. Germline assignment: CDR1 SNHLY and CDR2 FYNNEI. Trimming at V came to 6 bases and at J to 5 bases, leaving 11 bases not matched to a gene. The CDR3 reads CASRDSQGAGETQYF. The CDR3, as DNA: TGTGCCAGCAGGGATAGTCAGGGGGCTGGGGAGACCCAGTACTTC.

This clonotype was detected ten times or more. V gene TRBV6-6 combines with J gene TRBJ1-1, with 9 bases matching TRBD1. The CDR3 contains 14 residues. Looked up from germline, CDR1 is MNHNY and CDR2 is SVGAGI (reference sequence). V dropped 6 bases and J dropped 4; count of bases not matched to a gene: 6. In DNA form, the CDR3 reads TGTGCCAGCAGAACAGGGGGCCGGGGCACTGAAGCTTTCTTT. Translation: CASRTGGRGTEAFF.

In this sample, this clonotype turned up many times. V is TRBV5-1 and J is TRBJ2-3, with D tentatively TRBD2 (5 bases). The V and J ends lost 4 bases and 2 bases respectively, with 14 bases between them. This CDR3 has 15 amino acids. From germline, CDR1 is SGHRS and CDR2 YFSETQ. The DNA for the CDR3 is TGCGCCAGCAGCCGATTAACGGGAAACACAGATACGCAGTATTTT. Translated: CASSRLTGNTDTQYF.

The CDR3: CASSLDRTSGSHYEQYF. For the CDR3, the DNA is TGCGCCAGCAGCTTGGACCGGACTAGCGGGAGCCACTACGAGCAGTACTTC. The chain links TRBV5-1 to TRBJ2-7; 13 nucleotides align to TRBD2. CDR3 size: 17 residues. The V and J ends lost 0 bases and 3 bases, in that order; junction bases with no gene match: 6. CDR1 is SGHRS, CDR2 YFSETQ, per germline.

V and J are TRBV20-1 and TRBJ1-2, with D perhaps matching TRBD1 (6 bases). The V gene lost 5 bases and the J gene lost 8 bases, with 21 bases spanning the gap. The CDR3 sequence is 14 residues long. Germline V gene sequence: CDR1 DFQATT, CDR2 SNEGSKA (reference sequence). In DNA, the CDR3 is TGCAGTGCTCCCTTCTACAGGGCCCTGGGGGGCTACACCTTC. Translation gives CSAPFYRALGGYTF.

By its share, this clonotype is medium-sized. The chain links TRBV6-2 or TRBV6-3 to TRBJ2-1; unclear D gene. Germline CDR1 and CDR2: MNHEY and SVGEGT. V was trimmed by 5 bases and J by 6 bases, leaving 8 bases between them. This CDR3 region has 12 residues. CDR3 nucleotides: TGTGCCAGCAGTCGCCGGCGCAATGAGCAGTTCTTC. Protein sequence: CASSRRRNEQFF.

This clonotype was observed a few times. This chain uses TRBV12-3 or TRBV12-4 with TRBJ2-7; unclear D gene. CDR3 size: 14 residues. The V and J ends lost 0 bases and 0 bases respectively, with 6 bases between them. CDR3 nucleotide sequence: TGTGCCAGCAGTTTAGCGGCAGGCTCCTACGAGCAGTACTTC. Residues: CASSLAAGSYEQYF.

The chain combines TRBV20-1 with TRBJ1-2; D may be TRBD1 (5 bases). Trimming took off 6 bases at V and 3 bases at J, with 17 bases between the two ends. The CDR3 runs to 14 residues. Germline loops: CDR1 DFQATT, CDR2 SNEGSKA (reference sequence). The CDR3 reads CSATPRDGDYGYTF. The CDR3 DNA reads TGCAGTGCGACACCCCGGGACGGGGACTATGGCTACACCTTC.

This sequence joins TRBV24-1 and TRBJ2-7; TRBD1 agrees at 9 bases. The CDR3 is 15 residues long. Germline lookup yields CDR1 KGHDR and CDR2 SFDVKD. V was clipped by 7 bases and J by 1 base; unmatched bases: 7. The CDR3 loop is CATRGQGGWSYEQYF. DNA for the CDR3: TGTGCCACCAGGGGACAGGGAGGTTGGTCCTACGAGCAGTACTTC.

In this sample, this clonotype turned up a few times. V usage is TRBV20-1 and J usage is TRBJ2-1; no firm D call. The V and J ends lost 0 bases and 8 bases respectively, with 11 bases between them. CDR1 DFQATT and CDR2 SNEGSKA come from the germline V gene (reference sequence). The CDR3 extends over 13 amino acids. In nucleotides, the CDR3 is TGCAGTGCTAGAGATAGGCTTTCCGATGAGCAGTTCTTC. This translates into CSARDRLSDEQFF.

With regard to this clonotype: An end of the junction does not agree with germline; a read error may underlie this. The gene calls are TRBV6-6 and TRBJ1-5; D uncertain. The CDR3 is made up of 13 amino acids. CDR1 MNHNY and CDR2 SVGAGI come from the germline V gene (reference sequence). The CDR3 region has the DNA TGTGCCAGCAGTACTAGTAGCACTCAGCCCCAGCATTTT. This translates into CASSTSSTQPQHF.

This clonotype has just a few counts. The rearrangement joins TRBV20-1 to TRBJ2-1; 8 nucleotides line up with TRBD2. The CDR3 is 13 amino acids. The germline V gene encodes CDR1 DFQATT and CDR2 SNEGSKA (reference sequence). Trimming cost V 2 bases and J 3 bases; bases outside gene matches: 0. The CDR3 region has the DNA TGCAGTGCTAGAAGCGGGGGCTACAATGAGCAGTTCTTC. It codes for CSARSGGYNEQFF.

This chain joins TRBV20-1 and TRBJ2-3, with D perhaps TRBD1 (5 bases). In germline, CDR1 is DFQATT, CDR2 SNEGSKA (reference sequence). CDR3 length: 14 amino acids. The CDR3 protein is CSPRVAGSTDTQYF. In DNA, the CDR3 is TGCAGCCCTAGAGTGGCAGGGAGCACAGATACGCAGTATTTT.

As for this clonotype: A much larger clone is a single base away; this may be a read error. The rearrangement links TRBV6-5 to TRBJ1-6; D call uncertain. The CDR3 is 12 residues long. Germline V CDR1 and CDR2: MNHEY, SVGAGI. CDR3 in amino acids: CAGSSLKSPLHF. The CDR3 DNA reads TGTGCCGGCAGCTCCCTCAAGTCACCCCTCCACTTT.